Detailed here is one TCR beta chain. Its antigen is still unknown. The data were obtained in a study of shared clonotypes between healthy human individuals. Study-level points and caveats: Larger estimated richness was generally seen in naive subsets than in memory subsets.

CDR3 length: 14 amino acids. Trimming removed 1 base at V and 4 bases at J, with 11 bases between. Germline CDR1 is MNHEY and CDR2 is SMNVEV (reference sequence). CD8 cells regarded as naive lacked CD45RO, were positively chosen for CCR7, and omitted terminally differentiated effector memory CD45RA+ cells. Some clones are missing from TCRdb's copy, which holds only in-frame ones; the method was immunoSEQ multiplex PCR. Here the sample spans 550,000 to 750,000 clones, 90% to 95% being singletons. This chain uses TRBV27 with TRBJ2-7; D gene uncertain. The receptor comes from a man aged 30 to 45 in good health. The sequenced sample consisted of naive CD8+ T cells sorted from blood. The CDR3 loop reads CASSLYSIGYEQYF. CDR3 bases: TGTGCCAGCAGTTTATACTCTATAGGATACGAGCAGTACTTC.